The rows below give T cell receptor beta chains drawn from one sample of a study. TCRdb reprocessed the 5' RACE reads via MiXCR and lists one record per CDR3 protein. The table records approximately 60,000 distinct CDR3 sequences, about 25% of them present only once. Sequencing was done on a sample of tumor-infiltrating Tregs sorted from the breast tumor. Receptors originate from a female donor with breast cancer. Both conserved end residues are part of each CDR3. A D gene is named only where the DNA matches it firmly. Some rows have no size entry. The others give once, few or many, or a class for an expanded clone.

j_gene | len | d_gene | abundance | v_gene | CDR3nt | CDR3aa
TRBJ2-1 | 14 | NA | few | TRBV18 | TGTGCCAGCTCCCCGGGGACATACTACAATGAGCAGTTCTTC | CASSPGTYYNEQFF
TRBJ1-1 | 15 | TRBD1 | many | TRBV7-3 | TGTGCCAGCAGCTTACAGAAACAGGGGAGCACTGAAGCTTTCTTT | CASSLQKQGSTEAFF
TRBJ2-7 | 17 | TRBD2 | many | TRBV4-1 | TGCGCCAGCAGCCAAGTCGATATGGGACTAGAGTTTCACGAGCAGTACTTC | CASSQVDMGLEFHEQYF
TRBJ1-1 | 13 | NA | few | TRBV7-9 | TGTGCCAGCAGCTACGGAGGGAACACTGAAGCTTTCTTT | CASSYGGNTEAFF
TRBJ2-1 | 16 | NA | few | TRBV7-9 | TGTGCCAGCAGCAGTCACGGACCGAGCTCCTACAATGAGCAGTTCTTC | CASSSHGPSSYNEQFF
TRBJ1-1 | 15 | NA | few | TRBV27 | TGTGCCAGCAGTGTGGACAGATACATGAACACTGAAGCTTTCTTT | CASSVDRYMNTEAFF
TRBJ1-3 | 14 | NA | few | TRBV9 | TGTGCCAGCAGCGTAGGGGACTCTGGAAACACCATATATTTT | CASSVGDSGNTIYF
TRBJ1-1 | 13 | NA | many | TRBV10-2 | TGCGCCAGCCAACCCCAGGGCTACACTGAAGCTTTCTTT | CASQPQGYTEAFF
TRBJ2-1 | 15 | NA | NA | TRBV24-1 | TGTGCCACCAGTGTAACAGGGCCGCGGTACGGTGAGCAGTTCTTC | CATSVTGPRYGEQFF
TRBJ2-2 | 16 | NA | once | TRBV28 | TGTGCCACCACTACGGACTCCTCCCTTAGTACCAGGGAGCTGTTTTTT | CATTTDSSLSTRELFF
TRBJ2-5 | 15 | NA | NA | TRBV28 | TGTGCCAGCAGGTTAACGGCAGGAGGGGAAGAGACCCAGTACTTC | CASRLTAGGEETQYF
TRBJ1-1 | 14 | TRBD1 | few | TRBV5-1 | TGCGCCAGCAGCTTAAATCCGGGACAGGGCTCAACTTTCTTT | CASSLNPGQGSTFF
TRBJ2-7 | 16 | TRBD2 | few | TRBV28 | TGTGCCAGCAGTCAGACTAGCGGGAGGTCTCCCTACGAGCAGTACTTC | CASSQTSGRSPYEQYF
TRBJ2-7 | 16 | TRBD1 | many | TRBV5-1 | TGCGCCAGCAGCTTGGGCGGGACAGGCCGCTCCTACGAGCAGTACTTC | CASSLGGTGRSYEQYF
TRBJ2-7 | 16 | NA | few | TRBV3-1 | TGTGCCAGCATGGGGGGCCCGCCGGGAGCGGACTACGAGCAGTACTTC | CASMGGPPGADYEQYF
TRBJ2-7 | 15 | TRBD2 | few | TRBV7-2 | TGTGCCAGCAGCTTAGGCGGGAGACGGTCCTACGAGCAGTACTTC | CASSLGGRRSYEQYF
TRBJ2-7 | 12 | TRBD1 | many | TRBV6-2/TRBV6-3 | TGTGCCAGCAGTTACTCCCGGACAGGGCTGTACTTC | CASSYSRTGLYF
TRBJ1-1 | 11 | TRBD1 | many | TRBV3-1 | TGTGGTTCCAGGGGGCAAGCTGAAGCTTTCTTT | CGSRGQAEAFF
TRBJ1-1 | 14 | NA | NA | TRBV4-3 | TGCGCCAGCAGCCAAGAACAGGGCAACACTGAAGCTTTCTTT | CASSQEQGNTEAFF
TRBJ2-2 | 19 | TRBD1 | NA | TRBV6-5 | TGTGCCAGCAGTTACGGAACAGGGGGCAACAAGATGAACACCGGGGAGCTGTTTTTT | CASSYGTGGNKMNTGELFF
TRBJ2-4 | 15 | NA | NA | TRBV30 | TGTGCCTGGAATGGAGGACTACGTGCCAAAAACATTCAGTACTTC | CAWNGGLRAKNIQYF